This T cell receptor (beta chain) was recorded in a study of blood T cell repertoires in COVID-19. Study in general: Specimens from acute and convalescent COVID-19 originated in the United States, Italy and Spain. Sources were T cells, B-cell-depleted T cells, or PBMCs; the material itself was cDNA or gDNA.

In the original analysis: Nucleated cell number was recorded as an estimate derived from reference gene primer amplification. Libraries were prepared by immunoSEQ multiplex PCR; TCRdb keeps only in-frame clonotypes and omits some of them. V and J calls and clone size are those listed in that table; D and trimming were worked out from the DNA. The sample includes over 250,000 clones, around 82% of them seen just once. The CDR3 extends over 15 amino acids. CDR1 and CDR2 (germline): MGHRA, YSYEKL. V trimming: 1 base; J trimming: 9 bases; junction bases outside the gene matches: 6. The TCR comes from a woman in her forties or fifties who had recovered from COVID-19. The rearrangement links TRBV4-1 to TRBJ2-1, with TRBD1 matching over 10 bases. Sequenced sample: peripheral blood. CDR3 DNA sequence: TGCGCCAGCAGCCAAGTGGGGGACAGGGGTATTGAGCAGTTCTTC. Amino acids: CASSQVGDRGIEQFF.